The 13 T cell receptor beta chains below come from one sample, sequenced in a study of identical twins. TCRdb reprocessed the 5' RACE reads with MiXCR, giving one entry per CDR3 protein. This table holds approximately 1.8 million distinct CDR3 sequences, roughly a third found once. The source material was cord blood. The receptors stem from a newborn girl in good health.

This clonotype was detected only a few times. V gene TRBV20-1 combines with J gene TRBJ1-2; unclear D gene. The CDR3 sequence is 13 residues long. Germline lookup yields CDR1 DFQATT and CDR2 SNEGSKA (reference sequence). V lost 6 bases and J lost 4, with 15 bases in between. CDR3 coding DNA: TGCAGTGCCAGCGAGTTGATTGGCTATGGCTACACCTTC. Translating gives CSASELIGYGYTF.

The CDR3 region is CSARDARRANEKLFF. Written as DNA, the CDR3 is TGCAGTGCTAGAGATGCGCGGAGGGCGAATGAAAAACTGTTTTTT. V and J are TRBV20-1 and TRBJ1-4; no clear D gene. CDR3 length: 15 residues. In germline, CDR1 is DFQATT, CDR2 SNEGSKA (reference sequence). V lost 0 bases and J lost 5, with 13 bases in between.

This clonotype was observed a handful of times. CDR3 DNA sequence: TGTGCCAGCAGCTTAGGGGACAGGGCTGGCACTGAAGCTTTCTTT. This gives the protein CASSLGDRAGTEAFF. The V and J genes are TRBV7-9 and TRBJ1-1; 9 bases are a match to TRBD1. The V segment lost 1 base and the J segment 4 bases; nucleotides outside the gene matches: 4. This CDR3 region has 15 residues. In germline, CDR1 is SEHNR, CDR2 FQNEAQ (reference sequence).

This chain uses TRBV20-1 with TRBJ2-1; 8 bases align to TRBD2. Germline trimming cut 6 bases from V and 3 bases from J; bases unmatched to any gene: 10. This CDR3 region has 15 residues. CDR1 is DFQATT and CDR2 is SNEGSKA in the germline V gene (reference sequence). In DNA form, the CDR3 reads TGCAGTGCCCCCCCACTAGCGGATCACTACAATGAGCAGTTCTTC. As protein: CSAPPLADHYNEQFF.

The chain joins TRBV13 to TRBJ2-1; 10 nucleotides agree with TRBD2. Germline assignment: CDR1 PRHDT and CDR2 FYEKMQ (reference sequence). The length of the CDR3 is 15 residues. J was trimmed by 8 bases and V by 2 bases; bases with no gene match: 6. As DNA, the CDR3 is TGTGCCAGCAGCTTAAAGCGGGGGGGAGTCGATGAGCAGTTCTTC. Its translation: CASSLKRGGVDEQFF.

This clonotype has just a few counts. The V gene is TRBV11-2, the J gene TRBJ1-6; D unclear. Germline CDR1 SGHAT, CDR2 FQNNGV. Trimming stripped 1 base from V and 9 bases from J, with 13 bases between. The length of the CDR3 is 15 residues. The CDR3 is CASSLGAPGFSPLHF. The CDR3 DNA reads as TGTGCCAGCAGCTTAGGGGCCCCGGGATTTTCACCCCTCCACTTT.

The sample holds many counts of this clonotype. The V gene is TRBV10-3, the J gene TRBJ2-1, with 7 bases aligning to TRBD2. The ends lost 0 bases at V and 5 bases at J; junction bases unmatched: 4. Germline CDR1 and CDR2: ENHRY and SYGVKD. The CDR3 contains 15 residues. This CDR3 is CAISESGLADNEQFF. The CDR3 bases are TGTGCCATCAGTGAGTCGGGGCTAGCGGACAATGAGCAGTTCTTC.

The rearrangement uses TRBV24-1 and TRBJ2-7, with a possible D match to TRBD1 (5 bases). The CDR3 totals 13 residues. Germline values: CDR1 KGHDR, CDR2 SFDVKD. V shed 4 bases and J shed 0 bases, with 6 bases lying between them. CDR3 DNA sequence: TGTGCCACCAGTGACAGGGCCTCCTACGAGCAGTACTTC. It yields the protein CATSDRASYEQYF.

There are a few counts of this clonotype. The chain couples TRBV3-1 to TRBJ2-7; 7 positions agree with TRBD1. CDR1 LGHDT and CDR2 YNNKEL come from the germline V gene (reference sequence). The CDR3 runs 15 residues. V trimming: 3 bases; J trimming: 5 bases; junction bases outside the gene matches: 10. This chain's CDR3 is CASSHPGQFVHEQYF. The DNA for the CDR3 is TGTGCCAGCAGCCATCCGGGACAGTTCGTCCACGAGCAGTACTTC.

The table lists this clonotype with a few counts. V and J are TRBV27 and TRBJ1-4; D uncertain. V lost 3 bases and J lost 0, with 5 bases in between. CDR3 length: 14 residues. The germline V gene encodes CDR1 MNHEY and CDR2 SMNVEV (reference sequence). The CDR3 region has the DNA TGTGCCAGCAGTTTCCGGACAACTAATGAAAAACTGTTTTTT. Residues: CASSFRTTNEKLFF.

This clonotype was detected ten times or more. The genes are TRBV12-3 or TRBV12-4 and TRBJ2-3, with 8 bases that match TRBD2. The V segment lost 3 bases and the J segment 4 bases; nucleotides outside the gene matches: 6. The CDR3 has 15 residues. CDR3 nucleotides: TGTGCCAGCAGTTTGAGACTAGCGTCTCCAGATACGCAGTATTTT. Its translation: CASSLRLASPDTQYF.

This clonotype appeared once. CDR3 DNA sequence: TGTGCCAGCAGCCTACGTGTGGGTTACAATGAGCAGTACTTC. As protein: CASSLRVGYNEQYF. The rearrangement joins TRBV7-6 to TRBJ2-1; D uncertain. The J call may not be correct, given that the DNA end is closer to TRBJ2-7. This CDR3 has 14 residues. The germline V gene has CDR1 SGHVS and CDR2 FNYEAQ.

This clonotype was counted a few times. The rearrangement joins TRBV27 to TRBJ2-5, with TRBD2 as a possible D gene (7 bases). Per germline, CDR1 MNHEY and CDR2 SMNVEV (reference sequence). Trimming removed 4 bases from V and 5 bases from J, with 14 bases in between. This CDR3 is built from 14 residues. The CDR3 sequence is CASSWGGLGETQYF. CDR3 sequence (DNA): TGTGCCAGCAGTTGGGGGGGGCTAGGGGAGACCCAGTACTTC.